Here is one T cell receptor (beta chain) with its context. Its target is unknown. This sample stems from a study of cytomegalovirus exposure and HLA in healthy donors. The method was immunoSEQ multiplex PCR; TCRdb's version includes in-frame clones alone and lacks a portion of them. The sample has 110,000 or so clones, approximately 88% seen once; the top ten hold about 1.7%. The CDR3 runs 16 residues. Germline assignment: CDR1 SGHNT and CDR2 YYREEE (reference sequence). V shed 5 bases and J shed 0 bases, with 18 bases lying between them. General observations from the study: It was reportedly the case that the classifier diagnosed cytomegalovirus status with high specificity and sensitivity. As confirmed in vitro, a few CMV-associated chains were specific for CMV antigens.

The chain employs TRBV5-4 and TRBJ2-7; a possible D gene is TRBD1 (6 bases). The material sequenced was PBMCs. The clonotype was recovered from a young man in good health and CMV-seronegative. DNA for the CDR3: TGTGCCAGCAGTCCGTCAACAGGGTCGAGCTCCTACGAGCAGTACTTC. It yields the protein CASSPSTGSSSYEQYF.